One and the same sample provided the 11 T cell receptor beta chains below, sequenced in a study of shared clonotypes between healthy human individuals. Only in-frame clones appear in the TCRdb table, and some are missing; sequencing was by immunoSEQ multiplex PCR. The sample lists about 2.4 million clones, 80% to 95% occurring once. Sequenced: naive CD4+ T cells from PBMCs. Specified subset: CD45RA+ positively selected. The origin of the receptors is a man aged 18 to 35 in good health. Some clones in this sample may be carry-over from other donors' samples.

This chain uses TRBV10-1 with TRBJ1-1, with 7 nucleotides matching TRBD1. The CDR3 contains 16 residues. The junction had 11 bases not matched to a gene; V was cut back by 6 bases and J by 1 base. The germline gives CDR1 WNHNN, CDR2 SYGVQD (reference sequence). CDR3 sequence: CASSATGDVRNTEAFF. CDR3 in DNA: TGCGCCAGCAGCGCAACAGGGGACGTGAGGAACACTGAAGCTTTCTTT.

The J gene is TRBJ2-1, the V gene TRBV27, with 10 bases identical to TRBD2. V lost 8 bases and J lost 5; bases outside the gene matches: 3. CDR3 length: 13 residues. The V gene's germline CDR1 is MNHEY and CDR2 SMNVEV (reference sequence). CDR3 in amino acids: CASDGLADNEQFF. DNA for the CDR3: TGTGCCAGCGATGGACTAGCGGACAATGAGCAGTTCTTC.

V is TRBV28 and J is TRBJ1-2, with D tentatively TRBD1 (5 bases). This CDR3 is 13 amino acids long. CDR1 is MDHEN, CDR2 SYDVKM, per germline. Trimming removed 6 bases from V and 5 bases from J, with 13 bases in between. CDR3 sequence (DNA): TGTGCCAGCAGCGGAGGACACCGATATGGCTACACCTTC. The encoded protein is CASSGGHRYGYTF.

This clone was counted a single time. The V and J genes are TRBV28 and TRBJ2-3, with TRBD2 matching 7 bases. Germline V lookup: CDR1 MDHEN, CDR2 SYDVKM. Unmatched junction bases numbered 5, after V lost 2 bases and J lost 3 bases. The CDR3 extends over 15 amino acids. CDR3 sequence reads: CASSLAGDATDTQYF. CDR3 nucleotides: TGTGCCAGCAGTTTAGCGGGAGATGCGACAGATACGCAGTATTTT. Complete variable domain (other parts from reference TRBV28 and TRBJ2-3): DVKVTQSSRYLVKRTGEKVFLECVQDMDHENMFWYRQDPGLGLRLIYFSYDVKMKEKGDIPEGYSVSREKKERFSLILESASTNQTSMYLCASSLAGDATDTQYFGPGTRLTVL.

V is TRBV7-2 and J is TRBJ2-1; the match to TRBD2 covers 10 bases. Germline assignment: CDR1 SGHTA and CDR2 FQGNSA. This CDR3 comprises 17 residues. V lost 1 base to trimming and J lost 2 bases; unmatched junction nucleotides: 5. In DNA, the CDR3 is TGTGCCAGCAGCTTAGATCCGCTAGCGGGAGCCTACAATGAGCAGTTCTTC. Encoded protein: CASSLDPLAGAYNEQFF. The complete variable domain, with remaining parts taken from reference TRBV7-2 and TRBJ2-1, reads GAGVSQSPSNKVTEKGKDVELRCDPISGHTALYWYRQSLGQGLEFLIYFQGNSAPDKSGLPSDRFSAERTGGSVSTLTIQRTQQEDSAVYLCASSLDPLAGAYNEQFFGPGTRLTVL.

V gene TRBV28 combines with J gene TRBJ2-7, with D possibly being TRBD2 (5 bases). Trimming took 4 bases from V and 7 from J, leaving 20 bases between them. The V gene's germline CDR1 is MDHEN and CDR2 SYDVKM. The CDR3 runs 15 residues. DNA of the CDR3: TGTGCCAGCAGTTCCCCATCCCGGCTTACGGGAGAGCAGTACTTC. This translates into CASSSPSRLTGEQYF.

This chain uses TRBV5-4 with TRBJ2-1; TRBD2 agrees at 8 bases. Per the germline V gene, CDR1 is SGHNT and CDR2 is YYREEE (reference sequence). The trim removed 4 bases at V and 5 bases at J, leaving 11 bases unmatched. The CDR3 length is 16 residues. The CDR3 protein is CASSPRGSGSHNEQFF. For the CDR3, the DNA is TGTGCCAGCAGCCCGCGGGGCAGCGGGAGCCACAATGAGCAGTTCTTC. Drawing the rest from reference TRBV5-4 and TRBJ2-1, the complete variable domain is ETGVTQSPTHLIKTRGQQVTLRCSSQSGHNTVSWYQQALGQGPQFIFQYYREEENGRGNFPPRFSGLQFPNYSSELNVNALELDDSALYLCASSPRGSGSHNEQFFGPGTRLTVL.

The chain couples TRBV13 to TRBJ2-7, with 9 bases fitting TRBD2. The trim removed 1 base at V and 2 bases at J, leaving 21 bases unmatched. There are 21 residues in the CDR3. Germline loops: CDR1 PRHDT, CDR2 FYEKMQ (reference sequence). CDR3 nucleotide sequence: TGTGCCAGCAGCTTAGACCCTCGAGCGAATCCCCCTAGCGGGGCGACCTACGAGCAGTACTTC. It translates to CASSLDPRANPPSGATYEQYF.

V and J are TRBV5-6 and TRBJ2-3; D remains ambiguous. This CDR3 comprises 15 residues. CDR1 SGHDT and CDR2 YYEEEE come from the germline V gene. Trimming stripped 0 bases from V and 2 bases from J, with 10 bases between. This chain's CDR3 is CASSLVVSLTDTQYF. CDR3 nucleotides: TGTGCCAGCAGCTTGGTGGTCAGTCTCACAGATACGCAGTATTTT.

This chain joins TRBV11-1 and TRBJ2-7, with D unresolved. V lost 2 bases and J 4 bases, leaving 12 bases between the germline ends. From germline, CDR1 is SGHAT and CDR2 FQDESV (reference sequence). This CDR3 has 14 residues. The CDR3 reads CASSLLVQSYEQYF. CDR3 coding DNA: TGTGCCAGCAGCTTACTAGTCCAATCGTACGAGCAGTACTTC.

The rearrangement joins TRBV7-2 to TRBJ1-1, with a possible D match to TRBD1 (5 bases). This CDR3 has 15 amino acids. V gave up 1 base and J gave up 6 bases, with 15 bases separating them. Germline-derived CDR1 and CDR2 are SGHTA and FQGNSA. This CDR3 reads CASSLESRVFPEAFF. The CDR3 nucleotides are TGTGCCAGCAGCTTAGAATCCAGGGTGTTCCCTGAAGCTTTCTTT.